These T cell receptor beta chains were read from a single sample in a study of T-cell reconstitution after alpha-beta-depleted transplantation in children. TCRdb recomputed calls from the PCR reads with MiXCR, one row per CDR3 protein. Among about 540,000 distinct CDR3 sequences, 15% to 20% were seen once, and the ten largest hold 3% to 4%. This sample comprised PBMCs from the stem cell graft donor, obtained from the stem cell graft. Receptors were obtained from a human donor who donated a stem cell graft to a child with acute lymphoblastic leukemia. Both conserved end residues are trimmed from each CDR3.

CDR3: ASSFSTRPGGSYNEQF; V: TRBV11-1; J: TRBJ2-1
CDR3: ASITQGNEQF; V: TRBV12-3/TRBV12-4; J: TRBJ2-1
CDR3: ASSYRGYSGANVLT; V: TRBV6-2/TRBV6-3; J: TRBJ2-6
CDR3: ASSPEATTDTQY; V: TRBV7-3; J: TRBJ2-3
CDR3: ASSLVAGGPAETQY; V: TRBV5-1; J: TRBJ2-5
CDR3: ASSYHSSYEQY; V: TRBV12-3/TRBV12-4; J: TRBJ2-7
CDR3: ASSLGRDTPYEQY; V: TRBV5-1; J: TRBJ2-7
CDR3: ASTHRALGTDTQY; V: TRBV12-3/TRBV12-4; J: TRBJ2-3
CDR3: SALDGRMWYGYT; V: TRBV20-1; J: TRBJ1-2
CDR3: SVEGATRGYT; V: TRBV29-1; J: TRBJ1-2
CDR3: ASSQDNGRAYEQY; V: TRBV4-2; J: TRBJ2-7
CDR3: ASSLVPGRIETQY; V: TRBV5-1; J: TRBJ2-5
CDR3: ASSGTIFRLF; V: TRBV12-3/TRBV12-4; J: TRBJ2-2
CDR3: ASSPGLEPYEQY; V: TRBV7-9; J: TRBJ2-7
CDR3: ASSQATSGRANTGELF; V: TRBV3-1; J: TRBJ2-2
CDR3: SARDTSVREGYNEQF; V: TRBV20-1; J: TRBJ2-1
CDR3: ASSGGAEQY; V: TRBV4-1; J: TRBJ2-7
CDR3: SARYTTSYEQY; V: TRBV20-1; J: TRBJ2-7
CDR3: ASSRTSAGYNEQF; V: TRBV14; J: TRBJ2-1
CDR3: ASSIYVGDEQY; V: TRBV12-3/TRBV12-4; J: TRBJ2-7
CDR3: ASSLNRGSNTGELF; V: TRBV9; J: TRBJ2-2
CDR3: ASSLARGRLNTEAF; V: TRBV12-3/TRBV12-4; J: TRBJ1-1
CDR3: ASSFAQGRDGYT; V: TRBV5-6; J: TRBJ1-2
CDR3: ASRVGFNEKLF; V: TRBV5-1; J: TRBJ1-4
CDR3: ASSLRVAGQPQH; V: TRBV12-3/TRBV12-4; J: TRBJ1-5
CDR3: ASSLKGPNIQY; V: TRBV5-4; J: TRBJ2-4
CDR3: ASSQSRGLGYGYT; V: TRBV4-1; J: TRBJ1-2
CDR3: SVELAGKYNEQF; V: TRBV29-1; J: TRBJ2-1
CDR3: ATSDLDRVLGEQF; V: TRBV24-1; J: TRBJ2-1
CDR3: ASSDRSIVNTIY; V: TRBV12-3/TRBV12-4; J: TRBJ1-3
CDR3: ASSRKPGDTQY; V: TRBV5-1; J: TRBJ2-3
CDR3: ASSLTAVGGSPYNSPLH; V: TRBV5-1; J: TRBJ1-6
CDR3: ASSRVQWGTGELF; V: TRBV5-5; J: TRBJ2-2
CDR3: ASSNRGRGYEQY; V: TRBV12-3/TRBV12-4; J: TRBJ2-7